This T cell receptor beta chain was retrieved from a study of T cell responses to AZD1222 COVID-19 vaccine. The germline V and J ends were trimmed by 5 bases and 1 base, with 17 bases remaining between them. The germline gives CDR1 MNHEY, CDR2 SMNVEV (reference sequence). The CDR3 totals 16 residues. The assay was immunoSEQ multiplex PCR, and TCRdb's table has in-frame clones only and misses some. The data contain roughly 130,000 clones, approximately 90% of them seen just once; the ten biggest clones take up 4%. Study outcomes and limitations: No day 14 peak samples; only post-peak repertoires were characterized.

Second-dose schedules of about 4 or about 12 weeks were combined. This clone was found once. The antigen remains unidentified. The clonotype comes from an adult who received the AZD1222 COVID-19 vaccine. This sequence joins TRBV27 and TRBJ2-5; D unclear. The sample consisted of peripheral blood, taken 28 days after the second AZD1222 dose. CDR3 DNA sequence: TGTGCCAGCAGTCCCGACCCGATAACCCGCCAAGAGACCCAGTACTTC. Translated: CASSPDPITRQETQYF.